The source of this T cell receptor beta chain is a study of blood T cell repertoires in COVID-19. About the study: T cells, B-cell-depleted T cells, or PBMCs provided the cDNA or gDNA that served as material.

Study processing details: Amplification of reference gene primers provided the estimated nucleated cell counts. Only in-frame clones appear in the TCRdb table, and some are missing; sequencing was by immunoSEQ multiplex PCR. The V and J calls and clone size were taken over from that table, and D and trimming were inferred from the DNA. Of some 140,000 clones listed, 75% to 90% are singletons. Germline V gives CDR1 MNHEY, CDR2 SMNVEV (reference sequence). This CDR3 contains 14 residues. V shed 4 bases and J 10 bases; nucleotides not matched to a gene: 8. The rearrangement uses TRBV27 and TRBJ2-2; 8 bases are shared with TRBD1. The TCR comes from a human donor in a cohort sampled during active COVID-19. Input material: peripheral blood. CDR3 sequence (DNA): TGTGCCAGCAGTTACCAGGGGGCCACGGTGGAGCTGTTTTTT. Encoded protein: CASSYQGATVELFF.